The TCR beta chain described here comes from a study of PD-1 blockade in classical Hodgkin lymphoma. Relapse after autologous stem cell transplantation occurred in every patient, and brentuximab vedotin exposure varied. V lost 4 bases to trimming and J lost 11 bases, with 14 bases between them. CDR3 length: 12 amino acids. Germline CDR1 and CDR2: ENHRY and SYGVKD. Some clones are missing from TCRdb's copy, which holds only in-frame ones; the method was immunoSEQ multiplex PCR. The top ten clones hold about 12% of a sample with around 19,000 clones, just over 85% of them seen once. The V call is TRBV10-3, the J call TRBJ1-1, with TRBD1 as a possible D gene (6 bases). The source was peripheral blood mononuclear cells (PBMCs), collected before the second cycle of nivolumab. This receptor was identified in a human donor with classical Hodgkin lymphoma. The CDR3 DNA sequence: TGTGCCATCAGTGGCAGAGAGGGGGGGGCTTTCTTT. It codes for CAISGREGGAFF.